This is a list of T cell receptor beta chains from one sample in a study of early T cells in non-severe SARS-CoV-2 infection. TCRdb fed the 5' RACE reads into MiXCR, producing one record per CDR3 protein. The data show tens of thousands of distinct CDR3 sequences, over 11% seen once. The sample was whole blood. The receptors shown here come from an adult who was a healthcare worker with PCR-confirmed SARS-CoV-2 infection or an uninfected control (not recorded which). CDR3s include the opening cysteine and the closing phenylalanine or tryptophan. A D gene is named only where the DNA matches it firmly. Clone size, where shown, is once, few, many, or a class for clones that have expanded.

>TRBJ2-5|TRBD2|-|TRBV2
CAGTGTSGETQYF
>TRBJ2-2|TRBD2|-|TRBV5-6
CASSLAPGSGKNTGELFF
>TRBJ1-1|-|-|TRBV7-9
CASSPTGPNTEAFF
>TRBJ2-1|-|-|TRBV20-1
CSARDEGPEQFF
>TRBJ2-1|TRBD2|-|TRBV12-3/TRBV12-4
CASSLRSLADYNEQFF
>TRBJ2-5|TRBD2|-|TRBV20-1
CSARDPLLGVAGGVETQYF
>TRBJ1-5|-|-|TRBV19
CASSIRQGSNQPQHF
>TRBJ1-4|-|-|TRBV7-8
CASSQGNEKLFF
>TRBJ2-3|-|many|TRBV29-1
CSVLGQLGTDTQYF
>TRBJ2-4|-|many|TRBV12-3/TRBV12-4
CASSFGGAKNIQYF
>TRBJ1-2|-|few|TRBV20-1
CSARDSGTATSGYTF
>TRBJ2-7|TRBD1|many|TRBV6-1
CASRHRGTLYEQYF
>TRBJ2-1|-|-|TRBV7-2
CASRQGVDEQFF
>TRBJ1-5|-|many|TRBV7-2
CASSLGLQGGGSNQPQHF
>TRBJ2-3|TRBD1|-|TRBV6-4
CASSGQGTDTQYF
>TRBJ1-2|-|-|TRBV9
CASSMGRSNYGYTF
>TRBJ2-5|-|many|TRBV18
CASSPGFSETQYF
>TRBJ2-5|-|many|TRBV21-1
CASSKGGLAENQETQYF
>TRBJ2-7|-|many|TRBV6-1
CASKKQGGGSYEQYF
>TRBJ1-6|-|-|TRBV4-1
CASSQGPGHTNSPLHF
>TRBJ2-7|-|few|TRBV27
CASAQGFSYEQYF
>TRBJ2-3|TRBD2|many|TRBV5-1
CASSLAGEGTDTQYF
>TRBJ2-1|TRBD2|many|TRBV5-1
CASSLGSGSSYNEQFF
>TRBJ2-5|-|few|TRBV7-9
CASSLGKETQYF
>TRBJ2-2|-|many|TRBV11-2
CASSLSIGELFF
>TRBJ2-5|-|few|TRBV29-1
CSVDGGQETQYF
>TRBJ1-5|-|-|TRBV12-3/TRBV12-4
CASSKTESSNQPQHF
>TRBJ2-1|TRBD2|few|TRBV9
CASSALAGPYNEQFF
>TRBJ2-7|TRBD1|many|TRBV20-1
CSASRDRGPYGEQYF
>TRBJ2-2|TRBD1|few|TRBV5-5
CASSLGQGWNTGELFF
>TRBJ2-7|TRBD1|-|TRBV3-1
CASSQSGGHEQYF
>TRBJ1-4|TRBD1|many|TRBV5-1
CASSYHRGPSNEKLFF
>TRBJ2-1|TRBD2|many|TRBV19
CASSIGLAGEGEQFF
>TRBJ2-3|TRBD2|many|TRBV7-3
CATSIGGGISDTQYF
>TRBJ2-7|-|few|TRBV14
CASSQASFYEQYF
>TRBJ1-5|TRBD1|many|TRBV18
CASSPNRGEPQHF
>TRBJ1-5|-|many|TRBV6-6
CASSPRDGGLSGNQPQHF
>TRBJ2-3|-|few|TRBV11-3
CASSPSPGEGDTQYF
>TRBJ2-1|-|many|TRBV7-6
CASSSPGQGGGNEQFF
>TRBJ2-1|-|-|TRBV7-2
CASSLSSSSYNEQFF
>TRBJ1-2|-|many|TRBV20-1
CSARDGGNYGYTF
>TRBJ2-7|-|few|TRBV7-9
CASSPHGGAGEQYF
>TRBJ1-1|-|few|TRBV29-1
CSVAGSTEAFF
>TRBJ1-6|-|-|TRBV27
CASSFTAVSPLHF
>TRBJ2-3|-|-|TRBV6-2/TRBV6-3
CASSSRVTDTQYF
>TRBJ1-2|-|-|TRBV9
CASSGGTTGRYGYTF
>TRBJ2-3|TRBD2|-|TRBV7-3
CASSRTSGPDTQYF
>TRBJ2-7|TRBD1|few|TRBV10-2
CASITDRGHEQYF
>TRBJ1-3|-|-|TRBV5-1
CASSFEGNTIYF
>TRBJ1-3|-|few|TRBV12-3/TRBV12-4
CASTLTGSSGNTIYF
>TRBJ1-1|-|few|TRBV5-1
CASKLDVNTEAFF
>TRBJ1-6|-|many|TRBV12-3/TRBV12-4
CASSLEGVSSPLHF
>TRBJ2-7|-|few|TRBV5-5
CASSLRQSYEQYF
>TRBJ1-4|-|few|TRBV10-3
CAISPGAEKLFF
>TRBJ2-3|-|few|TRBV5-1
CASRSGHPTDTQYF
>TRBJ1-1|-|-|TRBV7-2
CASSPNNHFAHEAFF